The 22 T cell receptor beta chains below come from one sample, sequenced in a study of cytomegalovirus exposure and HLA in healthy donors. PCR amplification relied on 60 Vbeta primers (plus 13 Jbeta primers). Some clones are missing from TCRdb's copy, which holds only in-frame ones; the method was immunoSEQ multiplex PCR. The sample contains some 110,000 clones, about 70% of which appear only once. Sequencing input: PBMCs. These receptor sequences come from a woman aged 60 to 75 in good health and CMV-seropositive.

The genes are TRBV5-1 and TRBJ2-7, with 9 bases matching TRBD1. Germline-derived CDR1 and CDR2 are SGHRS and YFSETQ. V lost 4 bases to trimming and J lost 11 bases; unmatched junction nucleotides: 10. This CDR3 contains 13 residues. The CDR3 DNA reads TGCGCCAGCAGCATTCCGGGACAGGGAATGAAGTACTTC. Amino acids: CASSIPGQGMKYF.

The V and J genes are TRBV9 and TRBJ1-1; D might be TRBD1 (5 bases). CDR1 is SGDLS and CDR2 is YYNGEE in the germline V gene. V dropped 0 bases and J dropped 3 bases, with 9 bases sitting between them. The CDR3 covers 14 residues. Written as DNA, the CDR3 is TGTGCCAGCAGCGTAGCTCGGGGGGACACTGAAGCTTTCTTT. Amino acid sequence: CASSVARGDTEAFF.

The chain uses TRBV30 and TRBJ2-3; TRBD1 might be the D (5 bases). The V end lost 0 bases, the J end lost 0 bases, and 10 bases lay between the germline ends. CDR1 is GTSNPN, CDR2 SVGIG, per germline (reference sequence). The CDR3 contains 15 residues. Here the CDR3 DNA reads TGTGCCTGGAGTGTAACGAGACAGAGCACAGATACGCAGTATTTT. It specifies CAWSVTRQSTDTQYF.

The CDR3 here is CASRPGGAKGAGELFF. CDR3 coding DNA: TGTGCCAGCAGACCAGGGGGAGCCAAAGGGGCCGGGGAGCTGTTTTTT. The chain carries TRBV9 and TRBJ2-2, with 7 positions matching TRBD1. This CDR3 has 16 amino acids. Trimming took 5 bases from V and 6 from J; bases not matched to a gene: 13. From germline, CDR1 is SGDLS and CDR2 YYNGEE.

V gene TRBV19 combines with J gene TRBJ1-5, with 10 bases aligning to TRBD1. The CDR3 runs 18 residues. V shed 5 bases, J shed 3 bases, and the junction held 13 bases outside the gene matches. Germline V gene data show CDR1 as LNHDA and CDR2 as SQIVND (reference sequence). The CDR3, as DNA: TGTGCCAGTAGTCCGCGGACAGGGGGTGCCGGGGTCAATCAGCCCCAGCATTTT. Protein sequence: CASSPRTGGAGVNQPQHF.

The chain recombines TRBV7-8 with TRBJ2-7, with TRBD1 matching over 7 bases. The CDR3 runs 13 residues. Trimming cost V 5 bases and J 4 bases; bases outside gene matches: 5. The germline gives CDR1 SGHVS, CDR2 FQNEAQ. This CDR3 reads CASSEDRLYEQYF. The CDR3 DNA sequence: TGTGCCAGCAGCGAGGACAGGCTATACGAGCAGTACTTC.

The genes are TRBV2 and TRBJ1-2; D gene ambiguous. Germline lookup yields CDR1 SNHLY and CDR2 FYNNEI. CDR3 size: 12 residues. V lost 4 bases and J lost 4, with 7 bases in between. As DNA, the CDR3 is TGTGCCAGCAGTGCGAGGATCTATGGCTACACCTTC. Translation: CASSARIYGYTF.

V is TRBV5-8 and J is TRBJ2-5, with D perhaps matching TRBD2 (5 bases). This CDR3 is 14 amino acids long. The germline V gene encodes CDR1 SGHTS and CDR2 YDEGEE. The germline V and J ends were trimmed by 4 bases and 2 bases, with 12 bases remaining between them. CDR3 bases: TGTGCCAGCAGCCGGGAAGCCCAACAAGAGACCCAGTACTTC. Its protein product is CASSREAQQETQYF. The full variable domain, with the rest looked up from reference TRBV5-8 and TRBJ2-5, is EAGVTQSPTHLIKTRGQQATLRCSPISGHTSVYWYQQALGLGLQFLLWYDEGEERNRGNFPPRFSGRQFPNYSSELNVNALELEDSALYLCASSREAQQETQYFGPGTRLLVL.

This sequence joins TRBV7-9 and TRBJ1-2; D is unresolved. CDR3 size: 14 residues. Deletions cut 6 bases from V and 7 bases from J, with 18 bases between. CDR1 is SEHNR, CDR2 FQNEAQ, per germline (reference sequence). The CDR3 DNA follows: TGTGCCAGCAGTCTTACTTCGGGGAGCGGTGGCTACACCTTC. Translation gives CASSLTSGSGGYTF. The full variable domain, with the rest looked up from reference TRBV7-9 and TRBJ1-2, is DTGVSQNPRHKITKRGQNVTFRCDPISEHNRLYWYRQTLGQGPEFLTYFQNEAQLEKSRLLSDRFSAERPKGSFSTLEIQRTEQGDSAMYLCASSLTSGSGGYTFGSGTRLTVV.

This chain connects TRBV30 to TRBJ1-1, with D hard to call. This CDR3 spans 12 amino acids. Trimming shortened V by 2 bases and J by 6 bases, and 10 bases separated the two germline ends. Germline CDR1 reads GTSNPN; CDR2 reads SVGIG (reference sequence). The CDR3 here is CAWSMGWAEAFF. CDR3 bases: TGTGCCTGGAGTATGGGCTGGGCTGAAGCTTTCTTT. Together with reference TRBV30 and TRBJ1-1, the CDR3 gives the full variable domain: SQTIHQWPATLVQPVGSPLSLECTVEGTSNPNLYWYRQAAGRGLQLLFYSVGIGQISSEVPQNLSASRPQDRQFILSSKKLLLSDSGFYLCAWSMGWAEAFFGQGTRLTVV.

The chain's CDR3 is CASSLRGEGRELFF. In DNA form, the CDR3 reads TGCGCCAGCAGCCTCCGGGGGGAGGGCCGGGAGCTGTTTTTT. The genes are TRBV5-1 and TRBJ2-2; TRBD2 matches at 7 bases. Trimming removed 4 bases from V and 9 bases from J; junction bases left unmatched: 9. The CDR3 is 14 amino acids. CDR1 is SGHRS and CDR2 is YFSETQ in the germline V gene. The full variable domain, with the rest looked up from reference TRBV5-1 and TRBJ2-2, is KAGVTQTPRYLIKTRGQQVTLSCSPISGHRSVSWYQQTPGQGLQFLFEYFSETQRNKGNFPGRFSGRQFSNSRSEMNVSTLELGDSALYLCASSLRGEGRELFFGEGSRLTVL.

V is TRBV7-9 and J is TRBJ2-1, with D perhaps matching TRBD1 (6 bases). CDR1 is SEHNR and CDR2 is FQNEAQ in the germline V gene (reference sequence). V was cut by 11 bases and J by 1 base, with 12 bases left in between. The CDR3 extends over 13 amino acids. CDR3 in amino acids: CAAHRVSYNEQFF. CDR3 nucleotides: TGTGCCGCCCACAGGGTTTCCTACAATGAGCAGTTCTTC.

For this clone: One end of the junction fails to match germline, which may point to a read error. The chain employs TRBV7-9 and TRBJ1-2; 8 bases align to TRBD1. Germline CDR1 SEHNR, CDR2 FQNEAQ (reference sequence). The CDR3 runs 15 residues. In DNA form, the CDR3 reads TGTGCCAGCAGCTCGAACTTACAGGGGGGCTATGGCTGCACCTTC. Protein sequence: CASSSNLQGGYGCTF. Supplemented by reference TRBV7-9 and TRBJ1-2, the full variable domain reads DTGVSQNPRHKITKRGQNVTFRCDPISEHNRLYWYRQTLGQGPEFLTYFQNEAQLEKSRLLSDRFSAERPKGSFSTLEIQRTEQGDSAMYLCASSSNLQGGYGCTFGSGTRLTVV.

CDR3 nucleotide sequence: TGTGCCAGCAGCTTAGCGGGCAGGGGCAATCAGCCCCAGCATTTT. This sequence encodes CASSLAGRGNQPQHF. The rearrangement links TRBV7-9 to TRBJ1-5; maybe TRBD1 (5 bases). V gave up 0 bases and J gave up 2 bases, with 8 bases separating them. This CDR3 contains 15 residues. Germline CDR1 reads SEHNR; CDR2 reads FQNEAQ (reference sequence).

This clone was detected only a few times. The chain joins TRBV5-6 to TRBJ2-7, with TRBD1 matching 10 bases. The CDR3 runs to 16 residues. In germline, CDR1 is SGHDT, CDR2 YYEEEE. V dropped 0 bases and J dropped 2; count of bases not matched to a gene: 5. CDR3 loop: CASSLASGQGAYEQYF. CDR3 nucleotides: TGTGCCAGCAGCTTGGCTTCCGGACAGGGGGCCTACGAGCAGTACTTC.

This chain joins TRBV9 and TRBJ1-1, with TRBD1 matching 8 bases. Trimming cost V 0 bases and J 7 bases; bases outside gene matches: 5. The CDR3 has 14 amino acids. The germline CDR1 and CDR2 sequences are SGDLS and YYNGEE. The CDR3 loop is CASSVGAGGREAFF. CDR3 bases: TGTGCCAGCAGCGTAGGGGCAGGGGGCCGTGAAGCTTTCTTT.

This clone was recorded a few times. The chain is built from TRBV6-5 and TRBJ1-2; 7 bases line up with TRBD1. This CDR3 is built from 15 residues. V was clipped by 2 bases and J by 2 bases; unmatched bases: 5. Germline CDR1 reads MNHEY; CDR2 reads SVGAGI. CDR3 sequence: CASSYGGGRNYGYTF. The CDR3 nucleotides read TGTGCCAGCAGTTACGGAGGGGGCAGGAACTATGGCTACACCTTC.

The chain links TRBV27 to TRBJ1-1; TRBD1 might be the D (5 bases). Per germline, CDR1 MNHEY and CDR2 SMNVEV (reference sequence). V was clipped by 2 bases and J by 7 bases, with 11 bases between them. The CDR3 totals 13 residues. The CDR3 bases are TGTGCCAGCAGTTTAGGGGGGGGAATTGAAGCTTTCTTT. Amino acid sequence: CASSLGGGIEAFF.

The rearrangement joins TRBV29-1 to TRBJ1-1, with D hard to call. In germline, CDR1 is SQVTM, CDR2 ANQGSEA. V gave up 8 bases and J gave up 3 bases, with 13 bases separating them. This CDR3 is built from 12 residues. This CDR3 reads CSLHGPDTEAFF. In nucleotides, the CDR3 is TGCAGCCTCCACGGTCCGGACACTGAAGCTTTCTTT.

The chain joins TRBV7-9 to TRBJ2-2; TRBD2 matches at 15 bases. This CDR3 has 16 residues. Germline trimming cut 11 bases from V and 5 bases from J; bases unmatched to any gene: 9. Looked up from germline, CDR1 is SEHNR and CDR2 is FQNEAQ (reference sequence). The CDR3: CAPGLAGGSRTGELFF. The CDR3, as DNA: TGTGCCCCCGGACTAGCGGGAGGGTCGAGGACCGGGGAGCTGTTTTTT.

The rearrangement uses TRBV30 and TRBJ1-5, with unresolved D. Germline CDR1 is GTSNPN and CDR2 is SVGIG (reference sequence). V lost 5 bases, J lost 9 bases, and 14 bases lay in between. The CDR3 consists of 12 residues. This CDR3 reads CAWDFLGLPQHF. CDR3 nucleotides: TGTGCCTGGGACTTCCTTGGGTTGCCCCAGCATTTT.

This clone turned up a few times. The chain combines TRBV18 with TRBJ2-5; a weak D match, TRBD1 (6 bases). V was pared by 6 bases and J by 2 bases, with 13 bases between. The germline V gene encodes CDR1 KGHSH and CDR2 LQKENI. CDR3 length equals 14 residues. The CDR3 is CASSPDTGQETQYF. Here the CDR3 DNA reads TGTGCCAGCTCCCCGGATACAGGGCAAGAGACCCAGTACTTC.